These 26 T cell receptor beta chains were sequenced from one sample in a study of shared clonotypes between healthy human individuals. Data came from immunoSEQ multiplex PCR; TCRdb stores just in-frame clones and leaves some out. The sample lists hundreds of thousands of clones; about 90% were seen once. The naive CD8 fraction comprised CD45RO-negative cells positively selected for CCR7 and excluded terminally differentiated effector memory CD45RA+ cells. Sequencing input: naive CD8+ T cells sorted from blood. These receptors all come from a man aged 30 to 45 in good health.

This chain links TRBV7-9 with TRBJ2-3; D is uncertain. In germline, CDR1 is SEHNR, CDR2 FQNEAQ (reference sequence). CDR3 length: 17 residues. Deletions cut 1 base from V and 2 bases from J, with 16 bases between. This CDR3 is CASSLVGSGFLTDTQYF. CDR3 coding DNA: TGTGCCAGCAGCTTAGTAGGATCCGGGTTCCTCACAGATACGCAGTATTTT.

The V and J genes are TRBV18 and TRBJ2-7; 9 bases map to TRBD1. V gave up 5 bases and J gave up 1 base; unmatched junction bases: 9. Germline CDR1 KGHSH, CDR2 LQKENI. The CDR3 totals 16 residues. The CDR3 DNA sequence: TGTGCCAGCTCAGTTGAACCGGGACAGGGTTCCTACGAGCAGTACTTC. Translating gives CASSVEPGQGSYEQYF.

CDR3 region: CASSKNRDYEQYF. The CDR3 bases are TGTGCCAGTAGTAAGAACAGGGACTACGAGCAGTACTTC. This chain uses TRBV19 with TRBJ2-7; possibly TRBD1 for D (6 bases). CDR3 length: 13 amino acids. V shed 4 bases and J shed 3 bases, with 10 bases lying between them. CDR1 is LNHDA and CDR2 is SQIVND in the germline V gene (reference sequence).

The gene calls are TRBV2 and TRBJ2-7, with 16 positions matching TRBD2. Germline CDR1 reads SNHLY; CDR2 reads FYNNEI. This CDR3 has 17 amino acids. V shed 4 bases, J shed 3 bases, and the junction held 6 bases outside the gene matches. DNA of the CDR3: TGTGCCAGCAGTGCCGGGACTAGCGGGAGGGCCATCTACGAGCAGTACTTC. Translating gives CASSAGTSGRAIYEQYF.

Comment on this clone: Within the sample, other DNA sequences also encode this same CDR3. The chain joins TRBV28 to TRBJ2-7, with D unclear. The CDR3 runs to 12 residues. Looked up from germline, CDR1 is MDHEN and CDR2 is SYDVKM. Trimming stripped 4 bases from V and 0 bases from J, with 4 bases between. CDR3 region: CASSSLSYEQYF. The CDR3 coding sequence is TGTGCCAGCAGTTCCCTCTCCTACGAGCAGTACTTC. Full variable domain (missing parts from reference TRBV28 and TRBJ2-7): DVKVTQSSRYLVKRTGEKVFLECVQDMDHENMFWYRQDPGLGLRLIYFSYDVKMKEKGDIPEGYSVSREKKERFSLILESASTNQTSMYLCASSSLSYEQYFGPGTRLTVT.

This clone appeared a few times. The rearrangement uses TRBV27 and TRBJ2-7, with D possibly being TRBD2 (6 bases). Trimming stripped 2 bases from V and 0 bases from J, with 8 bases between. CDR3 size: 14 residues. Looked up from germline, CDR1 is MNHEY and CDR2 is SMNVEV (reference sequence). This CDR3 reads CASSLGGYSYEQYF. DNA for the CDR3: TGTGCCAGCAGTTTAGGGGGGTACTCCTACGAGCAGTACTTC.

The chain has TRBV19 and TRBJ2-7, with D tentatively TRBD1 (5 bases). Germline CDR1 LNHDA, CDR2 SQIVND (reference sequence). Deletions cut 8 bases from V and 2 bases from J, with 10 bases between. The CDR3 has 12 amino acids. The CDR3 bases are TGTGCCAGTGGGGCCGGGCCCTACGAGCAGTACTTC. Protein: CASGAGPYEQYF. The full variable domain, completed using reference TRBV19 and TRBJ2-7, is DGGITQSPKYLFRKEGQNVTLSCEQNLNHDAMYWYRQDPGQGLRLIYYSQIVNDFQKGDIAEGYSVSREKKESFPLTVTSAQKNPTAFYLCASGAGPYEQYFGPGTRLTVT.

CDR3 protein: CASSLVAYDLDGYTF. In DNA, the CDR3 is TGTGCCAGCAGCTTAGTAGCGTATGACCTGGATGGCTACACCTTC. The chain has TRBV11-2 and TRBJ1-2; D is undetermined. V was trimmed by 1 base and J by 6 bases, leaving 15 bases between them. The CDR3 length is 15 residues. CDR1 SGHAT and CDR2 FQNNGV come from the germline V gene. Looking up the rest from reference TRBV11-2 and TRBJ1-2 gives the full variable domain: EAGVAQSPRYKIIEKRQSVAFWCNPISGHATLYWYQQILGQGPKLLIQFQNNGVVDDSQLPKDRFSAERLKGVDSTLKIQPAKLEDSAVYLCASSLVAYDLDGYTFGSGTRLTVV.

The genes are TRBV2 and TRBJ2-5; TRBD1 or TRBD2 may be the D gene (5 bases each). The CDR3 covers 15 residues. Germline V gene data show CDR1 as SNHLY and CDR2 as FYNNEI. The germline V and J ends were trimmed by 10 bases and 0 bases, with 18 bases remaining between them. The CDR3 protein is CATPEGTGYQETQYF. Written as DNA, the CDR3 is TGTGCCACCCCTGAGGGGACGGGGTACCAAGAGACCCAGTACTTC.

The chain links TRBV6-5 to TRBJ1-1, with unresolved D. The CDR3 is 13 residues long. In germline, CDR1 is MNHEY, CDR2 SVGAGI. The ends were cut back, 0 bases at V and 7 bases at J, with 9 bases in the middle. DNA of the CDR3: TGTGCCAGCAGTTACTCGGCACAGAGTGAAGCTTTCTTT. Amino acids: CASSYSAQSEAFF.

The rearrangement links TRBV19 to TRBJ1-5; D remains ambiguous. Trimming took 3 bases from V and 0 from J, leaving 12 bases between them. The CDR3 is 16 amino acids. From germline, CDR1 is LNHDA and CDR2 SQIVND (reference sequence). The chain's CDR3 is CASSIMSGNSNQPQHF. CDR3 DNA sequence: TGTGCCAGTAGTATTATGTCGGGGAATAGCAATCAGCCCCAGCATTTT.

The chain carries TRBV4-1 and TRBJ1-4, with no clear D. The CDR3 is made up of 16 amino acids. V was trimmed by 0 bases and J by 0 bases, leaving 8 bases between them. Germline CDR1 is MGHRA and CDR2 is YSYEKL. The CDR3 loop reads CASSQELGSTNEKLFF. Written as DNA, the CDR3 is TGCGCCAGCAGCCAAGAGCTCGGGTCAACTAATGAAAAACTGTTTTTT.

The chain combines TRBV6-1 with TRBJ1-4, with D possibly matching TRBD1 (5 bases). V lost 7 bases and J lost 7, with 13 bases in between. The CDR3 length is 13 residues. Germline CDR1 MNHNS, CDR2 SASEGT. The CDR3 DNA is TGTGCCAGCAATCGGGGGTTTGGTGAAAAACTGTTTTTT. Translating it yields CASNRGFGEKLFF.

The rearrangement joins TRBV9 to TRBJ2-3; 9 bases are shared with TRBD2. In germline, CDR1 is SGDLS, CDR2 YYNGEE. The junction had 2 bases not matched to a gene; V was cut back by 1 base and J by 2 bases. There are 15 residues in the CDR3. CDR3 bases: TGTGCCAGCAGCGTAAGCGGGAGGCCCACAGATACGCAGTATTTT. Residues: CASSVSGRPTDTQYF.

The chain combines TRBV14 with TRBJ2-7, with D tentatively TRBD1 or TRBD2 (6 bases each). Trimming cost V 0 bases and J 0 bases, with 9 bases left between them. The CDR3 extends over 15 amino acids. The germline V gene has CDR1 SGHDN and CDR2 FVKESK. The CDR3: CASSQEPGASYEQYF. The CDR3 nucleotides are TGTGCCAGCAGCCAAGAGCCGGGGGCCTCCTACGAGCAGTACTTC. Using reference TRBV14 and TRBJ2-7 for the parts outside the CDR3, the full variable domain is EAGVTQFPSHSVIEKGQTVTLRCDPISGHDNLYWYRRVMGKEIKFLLHFVKESKQDESGMPNNRFLAERTGGTYSTLKVQPAELEDSGVYFCASSQEPGASYEQYFGPGTRLTVT.

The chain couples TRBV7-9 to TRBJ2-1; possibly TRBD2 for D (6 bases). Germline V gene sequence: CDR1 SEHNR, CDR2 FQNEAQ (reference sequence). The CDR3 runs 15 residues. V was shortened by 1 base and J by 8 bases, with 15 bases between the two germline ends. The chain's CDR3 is CASSLGWEDNYEQFF. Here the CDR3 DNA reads TGTGCCAGCAGCTTAGGGTGGGAGGATAACTATGAGCAGTTCTTC.

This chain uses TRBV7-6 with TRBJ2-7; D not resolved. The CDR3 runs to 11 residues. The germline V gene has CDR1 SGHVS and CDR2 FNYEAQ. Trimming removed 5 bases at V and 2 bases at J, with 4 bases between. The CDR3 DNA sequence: TGTGCCAGCAGCCCAGCCTACGAGCAGTACTTC. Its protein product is CASSPAYEQYF.

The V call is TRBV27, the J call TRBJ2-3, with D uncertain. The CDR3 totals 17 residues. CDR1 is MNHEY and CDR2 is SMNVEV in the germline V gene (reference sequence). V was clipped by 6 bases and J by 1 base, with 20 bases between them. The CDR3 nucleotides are TGTGCCAGCAGCAGAATATGGCCGGCAAAGGGCACAGATACGCAGTATTTT. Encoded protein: CASSRIWPAKGTDTQYF.

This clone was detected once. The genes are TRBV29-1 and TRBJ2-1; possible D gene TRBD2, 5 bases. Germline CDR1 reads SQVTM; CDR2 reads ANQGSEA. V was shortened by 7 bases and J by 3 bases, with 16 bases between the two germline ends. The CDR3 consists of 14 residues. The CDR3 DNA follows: TGCAGCGCCGAGAGGGCAGGTCTCTACAATGAGCAGTTCTTC. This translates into CSAERAGLYNEQFF.

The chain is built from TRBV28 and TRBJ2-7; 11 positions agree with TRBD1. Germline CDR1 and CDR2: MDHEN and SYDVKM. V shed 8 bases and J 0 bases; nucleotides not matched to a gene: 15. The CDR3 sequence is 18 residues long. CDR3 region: CASQIPRPGTGGSYEQYF. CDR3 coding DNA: TGTGCCAGCCAGATTCCAAGACCAGGGACAGGGGGCTCCTACGAGCAGTACTTC.

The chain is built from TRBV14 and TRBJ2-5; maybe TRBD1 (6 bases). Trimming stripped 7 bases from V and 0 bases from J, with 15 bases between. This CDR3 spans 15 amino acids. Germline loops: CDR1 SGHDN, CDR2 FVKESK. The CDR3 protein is CASTPGVSYQETQYF. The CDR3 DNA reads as TGTGCCAGCACCCCAGGGGTCTCGTACCAAGAGACCCAGTACTTC.

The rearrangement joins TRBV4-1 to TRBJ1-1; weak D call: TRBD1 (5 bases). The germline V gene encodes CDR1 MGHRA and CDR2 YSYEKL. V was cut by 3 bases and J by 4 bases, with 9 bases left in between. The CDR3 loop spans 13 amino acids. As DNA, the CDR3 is TGCGCCAGCAGCCAGCAGGGAGCCACTGAAGCTTTCTTT. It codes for CASSQQGATEAFF.

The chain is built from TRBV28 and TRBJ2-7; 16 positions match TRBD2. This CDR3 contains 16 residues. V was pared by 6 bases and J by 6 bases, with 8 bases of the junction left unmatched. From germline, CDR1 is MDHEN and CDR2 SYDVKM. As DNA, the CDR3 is TGTGCCAGCAGAGGGACTAGCGGGAGGGCTCGCTTCGAGCAGTACTTC. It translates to CASRGTSGRARFEQYF. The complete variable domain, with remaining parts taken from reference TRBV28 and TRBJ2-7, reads DVKVTQSSRYLVKRTGEKVFLECVQDMDHENMFWYRQDPGLGLRLIYFSYDVKMKEKGDIPEGYSVSREKKERFSLILESASTNQTSMYLCASRGTSGRARFEQYFGPGTRLTVT.

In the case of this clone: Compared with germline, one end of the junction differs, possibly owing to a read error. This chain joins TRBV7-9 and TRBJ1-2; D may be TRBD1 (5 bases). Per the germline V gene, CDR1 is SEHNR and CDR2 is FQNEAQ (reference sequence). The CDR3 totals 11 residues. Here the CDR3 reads CASSRAGITDF. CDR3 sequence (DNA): TGTGCCAGCAGCAGAGCAGGGATCACCGACTTC.

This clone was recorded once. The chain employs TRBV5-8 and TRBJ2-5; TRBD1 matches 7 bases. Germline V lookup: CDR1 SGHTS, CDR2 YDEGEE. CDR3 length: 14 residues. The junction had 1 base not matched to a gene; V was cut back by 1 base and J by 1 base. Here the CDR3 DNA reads TGTGCCAGCAGCTTGAGGGGGCGCCAAGAGACCCAGTACTTC. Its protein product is CASSLRGRQETQYF.

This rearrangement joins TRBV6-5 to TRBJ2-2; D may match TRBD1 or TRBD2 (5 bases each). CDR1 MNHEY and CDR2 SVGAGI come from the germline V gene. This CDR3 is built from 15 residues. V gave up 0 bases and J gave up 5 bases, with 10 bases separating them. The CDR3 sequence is CASSYSPGTTGELFF. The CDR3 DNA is TGTGCCAGCAGTTACTCGCCAGGGACGACCGGGGAGCTGTTTTTT.